Each of the 27 T cell receptor beta chains below was sequenced from the same sample in a study of neoadjuvant anti-PD-1 for oral cavity cancer. TCRdb keeps only in-frame clones here, not all; method: immunoSEQ multiplex PCR. The sample gives about 17,000 clones, around 64% of which show up once; about 2.7% is in the top ten. The material was PBMCs, obtained before nivolumab (anti-PD-1) treatment. The origin of the receptors is a person aged 40 to 85 with oral cavity squamous cell carcinoma.

This clone was seen a handful of times. The same CDR3 can be traced to other DNA sequences in this sample. The rearrangement joins TRBV7-2 to TRBJ2-5, with a possible D match to TRBD2 (5 bases). The CDR3 totals 14 residues. Germline values: CDR1 SGHTA, CDR2 FQGNSA. Between the trimmed V and J ends, which lost 3 bases and 2 bases, there was a span of 10 bases. The CDR3 coding sequence is TGTGCCAGCAGCTTGGGCGGGTTTCAAGAGACCCAGTACTTC. It codes for CASSLGGFQETQYF.

V gene TRBV11-3 combines with J gene TRBJ2-7; D is unclear. Germline V gene data show CDR1 as SGHNT and CDR2 as YENEEA. Between the trimmed V and J ends, which lost 0 bases and 2 bases, there was a span of 11 bases. This CDR3 contains 15 residues. CDR3 DNA sequence: TGTGCCAGCAGCTTAGATTCCTCCCCCACCTACGAGCAGTACTTC. Translating gives CASSLDSSPTYEQYF.

This clone was seen a handful of times. The genes are TRBV27 and TRBJ1-5; D is uncertain. Germline CDR1 and CDR2: MNHEY and SMNVEV (reference sequence). The V gene lost 5 bases and the J gene lost 0 bases, with 8 bases spanning the gap. This CDR3 comprises 14 residues. The CDR3 nucleotides are TGTGCCAGCAGTCTAAGTTTTAGCAATCAGCCCCAGCATTTT. This sequence encodes CASSLSFSNQPQHF.

In this sample, this clone turned up a few times. This rearrangement joins TRBV6-5 to TRBJ1-2, with 8 bases fitting TRBD1. Germline CDR1 reads MNHEY; CDR2 reads SVGAGI. The CDR3 sequence is 14 residues long. V dropped 6 bases and J dropped 5; count of bases not matched to a gene: 8. The CDR3 sequence is CASRDRTGNYGYTF. In DNA, the CDR3 is TGTGCCAGCAGGGACAGGACAGGGAATTATGGCTACACCTTC.

As DNA, the CDR3 is TGCAGCGCCGAGAATGGGGGGAGATCAGGGGAGCAGTACTTC. Translating it yields CSAENGGRSGEQYF. This rearrangement joins TRBV29-1 to TRBJ2-7; D might be TRBD2 (6 bases). The CDR3 covers 14 residues. V was clipped by 7 bases and J by 7 bases, with 23 bases between them. Germline V gene data show CDR1 as SQVTM and CDR2 as ANQGSEA.

This chain joins TRBV2 and TRBJ1-1; the D is unclear. CDR3 length: 14 residues. CDR1 and CDR2 from the germline V gene are SNHLY and FYNNEI. Trimming shortened V by 1 base and J by 0 bases, and 6 bases separated the two germline ends. The CDR3, as DNA: TGTGCCAGCAGTGAAGGGACCGTGAACACTGAAGCTTTCTTT. It specifies CASSEGTVNTEAFF. Complete variable domain (other parts from reference TRBV2 and TRBJ1-1): EPEVTQTPSHQVTQMGQEVILRCVPISNHLYFYWYRQILGQKVEFLVSFYNNEISEKSEIFDDQFSVERPDGSNFTLKIRSTKLEDSAMYFCASSEGTVNTEAFFGQGTRLTVV.

This chain joins TRBV11-2 and TRBJ2-3, with 9 bases matching TRBD1. From germline, CDR1 is SGHAT and CDR2 FQNNGV. This CDR3 comprises 17 residues. The junction had 10 bases not matched to a gene; V was cut back by 5 bases and J by 1 base. Written as DNA, the CDR3 is TGTGCCAGCAGCCCCGGGACAGGGCGATCTGGCACAGATACGCAGTATTTT. Translating it yields CASSPGTGRSGTDTQYF.

This clone was detected only once. In DNA, the CDR3 is TGTGCCAGCATCTGGCACAGACCGAACACCGGGGAGCTGTTTTTT. It yields the protein CASIWHRPNTGELFF. J is TRBJ2-2 and V is TRBV6-1; D is undetermined. Trimming pared 7 bases from V and 0 bases from J, leaving 12 bases between. The CDR3 has 15 amino acids. Germline CDR1 reads MNHNS; CDR2 reads SASEGT.

This clone was recorded a few times. This rearrangement joins TRBV7-2 to TRBJ1-5; TRBD1 might be the D (5 bases). V shed 4 bases and J shed 4 bases, with 14 bases lying between them. This CDR3 region has 15 residues. The germline CDR1 and CDR2 sequences are SGHTA and FQGNSA. The CDR3 sequence is CASSSGTAANQPQHF. Here the CDR3 DNA reads TGTGCCAGCAGCTCTGGGACCGCCGCTAATCAGCCCCAGCATTTT.

The rearrangement uses TRBV27 and TRBJ1-4; no clear D gene. Per germline, CDR1 MNHEY and CDR2 SMNVEV (reference sequence). The CDR3 has 17 amino acids. V shed 0 bases and J shed 1 base, with 12 bases lying between them. This CDR3 is CASSLSSPHLTNEKLFF. The CDR3 bases are TGTGCCAGCAGTTTATCATCCCCCCACCTAACTAATGAAAAACTGTTTTTT. The full variable domain, rest sourced from reference TRBV27 and TRBJ1-4, is EAQVTQNPRYLITVTGKKLTVTCSQNMNHEYMSWYRQDPGLGLRQIYYSMNVEVTDKGDVPEGYKVSRKEKRNFPLILESPSPNQTSLYFCASSLSSPHLTNEKLFFGSGTQLSVL.

The chain is built from TRBV9 and TRBJ2-1, with TRBD2 matching 13 bases. Germline V CDR1 and CDR2: SGDLS, YYNGEE. There are 15 residues in the CDR3. The V and J ends lost 4 bases and 5 bases, in that order; junction bases with no gene match: 3. CDR3 loop: CASSLGLAGDNEQFF. The CDR3 DNA is TGTGCCAGCAGCCTTGGACTAGCGGGAGACAATGAGCAGTTCTTC.

V gene TRBV28 combines with J gene TRBJ1-3; D possibly corresponds to TRBD1 (6 bases). V dropped 10 bases and J dropped 4 bases, with 17 bases sitting between them. The CDR3 length is 14 residues. The V gene's germline CDR1 is MDHEN and CDR2 SYDVKM. The CDR3 DNA follows: TGTGCCACCGAACCGGGACACCAAGGAAACACCATATATTTT. Its translation is CATEPGHQGNTIYF.

The chain carries TRBV7-9 and TRBJ1-4; 8 bases match TRBD1. With 3 bases clipped from V and 8 bases from J, the junction kept 8 bases outside the gene matches. The CDR3 is made up of 15 amino acids. Germline V gene sequence: CDR1 SEHNR, CDR2 FQNEAQ (reference sequence). The CDR3 nucleotides are TGTGCCAGCAGCTTCGGACAGGGTCTTGGGGAAAAACTGTTTTTT. It translates to CASSFGQGLGEKLFF.

The table lists this clone with a few counts. This rearrangement joins TRBV28 to TRBJ1-2, with 8 nucleotides matching TRBD1. This CDR3 region has 13 residues. V lost 6 bases and J lost 3; bases outside the gene matches: 3. The germline V gene has CDR1 MDHEN and CDR2 SYDVKM. The CDR3 loop reads CASRDRADYGYTF. The CDR3 nucleotides are TGTGCCAGCAGGGACAGGGCCGACTATGGCTACACCTTC.

This rearrangement joins TRBV30 to TRBJ2-7; TRBD1 aligns across 10 bases. There are 14 residues in the CDR3. V lost 5 bases, J lost 3 bases, and 7 bases stayed unmatched. Germline CDR1 is GTSNPN and CDR2 is SVGIG (reference sequence). In DNA, the CDR3 is TGTGCCTGGGCACCGGGACAGGGGAACTACGAGCAGTACTTC. It is translated as CAWAPGQGNYEQYF.

This clone was counted between two and nine times. V and J are TRBV27 and TRBJ2-7; unclear D gene. V was trimmed by 9 bases and J by 2 bases, leaving 20 bases between them. The CDR3 consists of 15 residues. CDR1 MNHEY and CDR2 SMNVEV come from the germline V gene (reference sequence). The CDR3 nucleotides are TGTGCCAGTAGTGGATCCGGGCGCATACCCTACGAGCAGTACTTC. Amino acid sequence: CASSGSGRIPYEQYF.

The rearrangement links TRBV6-5 to TRBJ2-7; possibly TRBD2 for D (5 bases). CDR1 and CDR2 from the germline V gene are MNHEY and SVGAGI. Trimming took off 6 bases at V and 7 bases at J, with 16 bases between the two ends. This CDR3 has 13 amino acids. Here the CDR3 reads CASRDPPEVEQYF. The CDR3 coding sequence is TGTGCCAGCAGGGACCCACCGGAGGTTGAGCAGTACTTC.

The V and J genes are TRBV7-6 and TRBJ2-7, with 7 bases aligning to TRBD2. CDR1 and CDR2 from the germline V gene are SGHVS and FNYEAQ. The J segment lost 2 bases and the V segment lost 0 bases, leaving 10 bases of the junction unmatched. This CDR3 comprises 17 residues. The CDR3 reads CASSLAGTTSSPYEQYF. In nucleotides, the CDR3 is TGTGCCAGCAGCTTAGCGGGGACTACTAGCTCCCCCTACGAGCAGTACTTC.

This clone has more than one count but fewer than ten. This rearrangement joins TRBV5-1 to TRBJ2-6; D gene unclear. CDR3 length: 16 residues. Germline CDR1 is SGHRS and CDR2 is YFSETQ. Trimming removed 2 bases from V and 0 bases from J, with 9 bases in between. The CDR3: CASSFGGSSGANVLTF. The CDR3 coding sequence is TGCGCCAGCAGCTTTGGCGGCAGCTCTGGGGCCAACGTCCTGACTTTC.

In its sample, this clone was seen once. This sequence joins TRBV6-6 and TRBJ1-1; D might be TRBD1 (5 bases). The CDR3 extends over 13 amino acids. Germline CDR1 and CDR2: MNHNY and SVGAGI (reference sequence). Trimming took off 2 bases at V and 7 bases at J, with 11 bases between the two ends. The CDR3 DNA is TGTGCCAGCAGTTACGAAGGGACCGGTGAAGCTTTCTTT. Translated, it gives CASSYEGTGEAFF.

The J gene is TRBJ2-7, the V gene TRBV12-5; D is unclear. Trimming shortened V by 6 bases and J by 3 bases, and 24 bases separated the two germline ends. This CDR3 is built from 17 residues. Per the germline V gene, CDR1 is LGHNT and CDR2 is FRNRAP. DNA of the CDR3: TGTGCTAGTGGAAGAGATGCCAAACCCCCGACCTACTACGAGCAGTACTTC. Translation: CASGRDAKPPTYYEQYF.

The V gene is TRBV6-5, the J gene TRBJ2-3; 14 nucleotides match TRBD2. V lost 5 bases to trimming and J lost 14 bases; unmatched junction nucleotides: 3. In germline, CDR1 is MNHEY, CDR2 SVGAGI. The CDR3 extends over 12 amino acids. The CDR3 reads CASSRGTSGRYF. CDR3 nucleotide sequence: TGTGCCAGCAGTCGCGGGACTAGCGGGAGGTATTTT.

The chain couples TRBV5-1 to TRBJ2-3, with D uncertain. The CDR3 length is 15 residues. Germline loops: CDR1 SGHRS, CDR2 YFSETQ. Trimming left V 4 bases short and J 0 bases short, with 12 bases between. The CDR3 here is CASSHQGASTDTQYF. CDR3 nucleotide sequence: TGCGCCAGCAGCCATCAAGGAGCTAGCACAGATACGCAGTATTTT. The complete variable domain, with remaining parts taken from reference TRBV5-1 and TRBJ2-3, reads KAGVTQTPRYLIKTRGQQVTLSCSPISGHRSVSWYQQTPGQGLQFLFEYFSETQRNKGNFPGRFSGRQFSNSRSEMNVSTLELGDSALYLCASSHQGASTDTQYFGPGTRLTVL.

This rearrangement joins TRBV9 to TRBJ1-4; D is unresolved. Germline CDR1 reads SGDLS; CDR2 reads YYNGEE. CDR3 length equals 15 residues. Between the trimmed V and J ends, which lost 4 bases and 7 bases, there was a span of 17 bases. CDR3 protein: CASSLDGTWSEKLFF. The CDR3 DNA follows: TGTGCCAGCAGCCTAGATGGAACCTGGAGTGAAAAACTGTTTTTT.

This chain links TRBV27 with TRBJ2-3; D call uncertain. Trimming took 1 base from V and 1 from J, leaving 9 bases between them. The CDR3 covers 15 residues. Germline V lookup: CDR1 MNHEY, CDR2 SMNVEV (reference sequence). CDR3 region: CASSLWRKGTDTQYF. The CDR3 nucleotides are TGTGCCAGCAGTTTATGGCGGAAAGGCACAGATACGCAGTATTTT.

This chain connects TRBV14 to TRBJ1-2; 7 bases fit TRBD1. The CDR3 runs to 15 residues. Looked up from germline, CDR1 is SGHDN and CDR2 is FVKESK. V was pared by 1 base and J by 6 bases, with 8 bases of the junction left unmatched. The CDR3 spells CASSQGLTGMDGYTF. CDR3 nucleotides: TGTGCCAGCAGCCAAGGGTTGACAGGGATGGATGGCTACACCTTC.

This chain links TRBV27 with TRBJ1-3; unclear D gene. The CDR3 extends over 14 amino acids. The germline CDR1 and CDR2 sequences are MNHEY and SMNVEV (reference sequence). V lost 6 bases, J lost 0 bases, and 9 bases lay in between. The CDR3 protein is CASSSWGSGNTIYF. CDR3 nucleotides: TGTGCCAGCAGCTCTTGGGGCTCTGGAAACACCATATATTTT.